A single sample is the source of the 28 T cell receptor beta chains below, sequenced in a study of beta chain features in type 1 diabetes. Expressed TCRB transcripts were sequenced after all isolated RNA was converted to cDNA. Here immunoSEQ multiplex PCR was the method, and the copy in TCRdb shows in-frame clones only, minus some. The sample lists hundreds of thousands of clones; about 15% were seen once. Sequenced input: central memory CD4+ T cells from blood. Receptors were obtained from a man aged 30 to 45 in good health.

This chain connects TRBV7-2 to TRBJ2-5; D unclear. The CDR3 is 15 residues long. The germline V gene has CDR1 SGHTA and CDR2 FQGNSA. The V gene lost 3 bases and the J gene lost 1 base, with 12 bases spanning the gap. The chain's CDR3 is CASSFAPVGQETQYF. Here the CDR3 DNA reads TGTGCCAGCAGCTTTGCGCCCGTTGGCCAAGAGACCCAGTACTTC.

V is TRBV5-1 and J is TRBJ2-5; D gene ambiguous. The V end lost 1 base, the J end lost 4 bases, and 11 bases lay between the germline ends. In germline, CDR1 is SGHRS, CDR2 YFSETQ. This CDR3 has 14 residues. The chain's CDR3 is CASSLSRTPETQYF. As DNA, the CDR3 is TGCGCCAGCAGCTTGTCGCGGACCCCAGAGACCCAGTACTTC.

This sequence joins TRBV6-5 and TRBJ2-3; D might be TRBD1 (5 bases). V was clipped by 6 bases and J by 2 bases, with 15 bases between them. The CDR3 consists of 15 residues. Germline CDR1 MNHEY, CDR2 SVGAGI. CDR3 sequence reads: CASSSPQGDTDTQYF. CDR3 sequence (DNA): TGTGCCAGCAGCTCTCCCCAGGGCGACACAGATACGCAGTATTTT.

The chain has TRBV6-6 and TRBJ1-2, with D unclear. The CDR3 runs 14 residues. Germline values: CDR1 MNHNY, CDR2 SVGAGI (reference sequence). Trimming took off 8 bases at V and 1 base at J, with 14 bases between the two ends. The CDR3 DNA sequence: TGTGCCAGCGGTCGGTTGAGCAGTAACTATGGCTACACCTTC. This codes for CASGRLSSNYGYTF.

This clone was observed a handful of times. The rearrangement joins TRBV4-2 to TRBJ2-1, with 14 bases aligning to TRBD2. Looked up from germline, CDR1 is LGHNA and CDR2 is YNFKEQ. V was pared by 5 bases and J by 16 bases, with 10 bases of the junction left unmatched. This CDR3 contains 14 residues. The CDR3 DNA reads TGTGCCAGCAGCGGACGGACTAGCGGGGGGTTTATATTCTTC. Protein product: CASSGRTSGGFIFF.

The CDR3 sequence: CAISGGTGNYGYTF. Here the CDR3 DNA reads TGTGCCATCAGCGGGGGGACAGGGAACTATGGCTACACCTTC. The chain combines TRBV10-3 with TRBJ1-2; TRBD1 matches at 9 bases. V lost 6 bases and J lost 2; bases outside the gene matches: 4. Per the germline V gene, CDR1 is ENHRY and CDR2 is SYGVKD. The CDR3 sequence is 14 residues long.

This clone turned up a few times. V usage is TRBV19 and J usage is TRBJ2-1; 7 bases agree with TRBD1. CDR3 size: 14 residues. V lost 1 base to trimming and J lost 7 bases; unmatched junction nucleotides: 4. Germline V gene data show CDR1 as LNHDA and CDR2 as SQIVND (reference sequence). The CDR3: CASSIGDRLNEQFF. In nucleotides, the CDR3 is TGTGCCAGTAGTATAGGGGACAGACTTAATGAGCAGTTCTTC.

This chain links TRBV2 with TRBJ1-3, with 8 bases aligning to TRBD1. The CDR3 length is 14 residues. V lost 6 bases to trimming and J lost 4 bases; unmatched junction nucleotides: 5. CDR1 and CDR2 (germline): SNHLY, FYNNEI. The CDR3 region has the DNA TGTGCCAGCAGAGAGGACAGGGCGGGAAACACCATATATTTT. Protein: CASREDRAGNTIYF.

In its sample, this clone was seen a few times. The V and J genes are TRBV6-6 and TRBJ2-3; the D is unclear. Germline loops: CDR1 MNHNY, CDR2 SVGAGI (reference sequence). V was pared by 4 bases and J by 0 bases, with 8 bases between. This CDR3 has 14 residues. The chain's CDR3 is CASSLDLSTDTQYF. In DNA, the CDR3 is TGTGCCAGCAGTTTGGATCTCAGCACAGATACGCAGTATTTT.

This clone was recorded a few times. This chain connects TRBV7-2 to TRBJ1-1; TRBD1 is a possible D gene (5 bases). The CDR3 spans 17 residues. With 1 base removed from V and 0 bases from J, the gap between germline ends came to 15 bases. CDR1 and CDR2 from the germline V gene are SGHTA and FQGNSA. The CDR3 is CASSLGSGMGLNTEAFF. The CDR3, as DNA: TGTGCCAGCAGCTTAGGCTCAGGTATGGGGCTGAACACTGAAGCTTTCTTT.

This clone was picked up many times. The sample carries other DNA sequences with the same CDR3. The chain joins TRBV30 to TRBJ2-5; TRBD1 might be the D (5 bases). The CDR3 length is 13 residues. CDR1 and CDR2 (germline): GTSNPN, SVGIG (reference sequence). V was shortened by 0 bases and J by 4 bases, with 9 bases between the two germline ends. The DNA of the CDR3 is TGTGCCTGGAGTGTACGCAGGGCAGAGACCCAGTACTTC. Protein sequence: CAWSVRRAETQYF.

DNA for the CDR3: TGTGCCACCTCCAGGGGTTGGAACACTGAAGCTTTCTTT. Its protein is CATSRGWNTEAFF. The J gene is TRBJ1-1, the V gene TRBV15; D perhaps matches TRBD1 (6 bases). In germline, CDR1 is LNHNV, CDR2 YYDKDF (reference sequence). The length of the CDR3 is 13 residues. Trimming cost V 8 bases and J 1 base, with 11 bases left between them.

This clone has a handful of counts. The V gene is TRBV6-6, the J gene TRBJ1-3, with unresolved D. V dropped 2 bases and J dropped 8 bases, with 10 bases sitting between them. This CDR3 has 13 amino acids. Looked up from germline, CDR1 is MNHNY and CDR2 is SVGAGI (reference sequence). CDR3 sequence reads: CASSYTSPDTIYF. The CDR3, as DNA: TGTGCCAGCAGTTACACTTCCCCGGACACCATATATTTT.

This clone was counted a few times. The chain is built from TRBV4-1 and TRBJ2-5; 8 nucleotides align to TRBD2. The CDR3 is 16 amino acids. The V gene end was trimmed by 0 bases and the J gene end by 4 bases; junction bases not matched to a gene: 7. The germline V gene encodes CDR1 MGHRA and CDR2 YSYEKL. CDR3 in DNA: TGCGCCAGCAGCCAAGAGACGGGGGGGCCATTAGAGACCCAGTACTTC. Protein product: CASSQETGGPLETQYF.

This clone came up a few times. V gene TRBV5-1 combines with J gene TRBJ2-1; possibly TRBD1 for D (6 bases). The CDR3 covers 14 residues. Germline assignment: CDR1 SGHRS and CDR2 YFSETQ. Trimming cost V 5 bases and J 2 bases, with 11 bases left between them. CDR3 amino acids: CASSETGTYNEQFF. Here the CDR3 DNA reads TGCGCCAGCAGTGAAACAGGGACCTACAATGAGCAGTTCTTC. The variable domain in full, completed from reference TRBV5-1 and TRBJ2-1, reads KAGVTQTPRYLIKTRGQQVTLSCSPISGHRSVSWYQQTPGQGLQFLFEYFSETQRNKGNFPGRFSGRQFSNSRSEMNVSTLELGDSALYLCASSETGTYNEQFFGPGTRLTVL.

The chain links TRBV6-6 to TRBJ2-3; D is perhaps TRBD2 (6 bases). Per the germline V gene, CDR1 is MNHNY and CDR2 is SVGAGI (reference sequence). The CDR3 sequence is 14 residues long. The V end lost 4 bases, the J end lost 0 bases, and 8 bases lay between the germline ends. Here the CDR3 reads CASSWRGSTDTQYF. The CDR3 region has the DNA TGTGCCAGCAGTTGGAGGGGAAGCACAGATACGCAGTATTTT.

This chain joins TRBV5-1 and TRBJ2-2; 11 bases fit TRBD2. The germline gives CDR1 SGHRS, CDR2 YFSETQ. This CDR3 is built from 14 residues. V shed 9 bases, J shed 2 bases, and the junction held 3 bases outside the gene matches. CDR3 coding DNA: TGCGCCACCGGGACTAGCGGAAACACCGGGGAGCTGTTTTTT. It specifies CATGTSGNTGELFF.

This clone was observed a handful of times. V gene TRBV2 combines with J gene TRBJ2-6; D is possibly TRBD1 (5 bases). CDR1 is SNHLY and CDR2 is FYNNEI in the germline V gene. With 6 bases removed from V and 0 bases from J, the gap between germline ends came to 9 bases. CDR3 length equals 15 residues. The CDR3 protein is CASSTGTSGANVLTF. CDR3 sequence (DNA): TGTGCCAGCAGCACAGGAACCTCTGGGGCCAACGTCCTGACTTTC.

This clone occurred a few times. One junction end does not reproduce the germline sequence, and a read error may be involved. V gene TRBV13 combines with J gene TRBJ1-2; D is ambiguous. CDR1 is PRHDT, CDR2 FYEKMQ, per germline (reference sequence). The CDR3 consists of 14 residues. CDR3 amino acids: CASSQAATDYGYTF. The DNA for the CDR3 is TGCGCCAGCAGCCAAGCGGCGACGGACTATGGCTACACCTTC.

The gene calls are TRBV7-9 and TRBJ2-2; 7 nucleotides align to TRBD1. Trimming at V came to 3 bases and at J to 1 base, leaving 5 bases not matched to a gene. In germline, CDR1 is SEHNR, CDR2 FQNEAQ (reference sequence). CDR3 length: 16 amino acids. In nucleotides, the CDR3 is TGTGCCAGCAGCTTGGGGGACAGACAGAACACCGGGGAGCTGTTTTTT. Its translation is CASSLGDRQNTGELFF.

This clone was seen a few times. The genes are TRBV2 and TRBJ2-5; D unclear. This CDR3 region has 11 residues. The V gene lost 4 bases and the J gene lost 5 bases, with 5 bases spanning the gap. In germline, CDR1 is SNHLY, CDR2 FYNNEI. The CDR3 sequence: CASSVKETQYF. CDR3 nucleotide sequence: TGTGCCAGCAGTGTAAAGGAGACCCAGTACTTC.

This clone has a handful of counts. The rearrangement links TRBV5-1 to TRBJ1-3, with D unclear. Germline assignment: CDR1 SGHRS and CDR2 YFSETQ. Trimming removed 4 bases from V and 1 base from J, with 9 bases in between. CDR3 size: 14 residues. CDR3 nucleotides: TGCGCCAGCAGCCCCGAGCGTTCTGGAAACACCATATATTTT. Amino acid sequence: CASSPERSGNTIYF.

This clone has more than one count but fewer than ten. J is TRBJ2-7 and V is TRBV18; 9 bases agree with TRBD1. The CDR3 has 14 amino acids. The V segment lost 4 bases and the J segment 5 bases; nucleotides outside the gene matches: 6. Germline-derived CDR1 and CDR2 are KGHSH and LQKENI. As DNA, the CDR3 is TGTGCCAGCTCACTGGGACAGGGTTTAAACGAGCAGTACTTC. Protein product: CASSLGQGLNEQYF.

This clone was seen at least ten times. The chain recombines TRBV30 with TRBJ2-5; maybe TRBD1 (5 bases). The germline CDR1 and CDR2 sequences are GTSNPN and SVGIG (reference sequence). V lost 2 bases to trimming and J lost 2 bases, with 9 bases between them. The CDR3 consists of 13 residues. The CDR3 loop is CAWSSQGQETQYF. The CDR3 nucleotides read TGTGCCTGGAGTTCGCAGGGTCAAGAGACCCAGTACTTC.

This clone turned up a few times. This chain uses TRBV5-4 with TRBJ2-2; D call uncertain. CDR3 length equals 15 residues. Trimming left V 2 bases short and J 4 bases short, with 12 bases between. The V gene's germline CDR1 is SGHNT and CDR2 YYREEE (reference sequence). The CDR3 loop is CASSFGEQLTGELFF. The CDR3 coding sequence is TGTGCCAGCAGCTTCGGAGAGCAGCTCACCGGGGAGCTGTTTTTT.

This clone came up a few times. The CDR3 DNA is TGCGCCAGCGGGGCCGGCAGCACAGATACGCAGTATTTT. This encodes CASGAGSTDTQYF. V is TRBV5-1 and J is TRBJ2-3, with TRBD1 as a possible D gene (5 bases). CDR1 is SGHRS and CDR2 is YFSETQ in the germline V gene. The V end was cut by 7 bases, the J end by 0 bases, with 9 bases between. This CDR3 contains 13 residues. The full variable domain, with the rest looked up from reference TRBV5-1 and TRBJ2-3, is KAGVTQTPRYLIKTRGQQVTLSCSPISGHRSVSWYQQTPGQGLQFLFEYFSETQRNKGNFPGRFSGRQFSNSRSEMNVSTLELGDSALYLCASGAGSTDTQYFGPGTRLTVL.

The sample holds a few counts of this clone. The V call is TRBV7-2, the J call TRBJ1-2; 9 bases align to TRBD1. This CDR3 spans 13 amino acids. Germline CDR1 SGHTA, CDR2 FQGNSA. V lost 5 bases and J lost 8; bases outside the gene matches: 6. CDR3 coding DNA: TGTGCCAGCAGCCCCGGGACAGGGACCGGCTACACCTTC. Protein product: CASSPGTGTGYTF.

The rearrangement joins TRBV19 to TRBJ1-2; TRBD1 might be the D (6 bases). Germline lookup yields CDR1 LNHDA and CDR2 SQIVND (reference sequence). CDR3 size: 13 residues. V lost 4 bases to trimming and J lost 8 bases, with 14 bases between them. CDR3 sequence: CASSSRGKRGYTF. CDR3 DNA: TGTGCCAGTAGTAGCAGGGGCAAAAGAGGCTACACCTTC.